This TCR beta chain was profiled in a study of control samples from healthy donors and cancer patients. Measured with immunoSEQ multiplex PCR; TCRdb has only the in-frame clones, and not every one. The data contain fewer than 200,000 clones, around 96% of them seen just once; the ten biggest clones take up about 0.94%. The TCR sequence derives from a woman in her thirties in good health. Sequenced: blood.

CDR3 protein: CASSAGGSYNEQFF. DNA for the CDR3: TGTGCCAGTAGTGCAGGGGGTTCCTACAATGAGCAGTTCTTC. This sequence joins TRBV19 and TRBJ2-1; TRBD1 agrees at 7 bases. Germline V gene data show CDR1 as LNHDA and CDR2 as SQIVND (reference sequence). J gave up 1 base and V 5 bases, and 2 bases lay outside the gene matches. This CDR3 has 14 residues. Filled out from reference TRBV19 and TRBJ2-1, the complete variable domain reads DGGITQSPKYLFRKEGQNVTLSCEQNLNHDAMYWYRQDPGQGLRLIYYSQIVNDFQKGDIAEGYSVSREKKESFPLTVTSAQKNPTAFYLCASSAGGSYNEQFFGPGTRLTVL.